The 6 T cell receptor beta chains reported below all come from one sample, sequenced in a study of blood T cell repertoires in COVID-19. The method was immunoSEQ multiplex PCR; TCRdb's version includes in-frame clones alone and lacks a portion of them. The data show some 270,000 clones, around 89% seen once. Sequencing used peripheral blood. These receptors originate from an older woman with COVID-19, enrolled during active disease.

The chain couples TRBV9 to TRBJ2-3; D unresolved. The CDR3 is 13 amino acids. Germline V gene data show CDR1 as SGDLS and CDR2 as YYNGEE. V lost 5 bases, J lost 5 bases, and 12 bases lay in between. The CDR3 sequence: CASSFPPLDTQYF. CDR3 nucleotides: TGTGCCAGCAGTTTCCCACCACTAGATACGCAGTATTTT.

The CDR3 DNA reads TGTGCCAGCAGCCATGTCAGGGGTGGCTACACCTTC. Residues: CASSHVRGGYTF. The chain combines TRBV7-8 with TRBJ1-2, with TRBD1 as a possible D gene (6 bases). Per the germline V gene, CDR1 is SGHVS and CDR2 is FQNEAQ. V gave up 5 bases and J gave up 7 bases, with 11 bases separating them. The CDR3 sequence is 12 residues long.

This chain joins TRBV7-2 and TRBJ2-5; 11 bases line up with TRBD2. V lost 2 bases, J lost 3 bases, and 2 bases stayed unmatched. CDR1 SGHTA and CDR2 FQGNSA come from the germline V gene. This CDR3 region has 15 residues. Here the CDR3 reads CASSLLGLAEETQYF. The CDR3 region has the DNA TGTGCCAGCAGCTTACTGGGACTAGCGGAAGAGACCCAGTACTTC.

The rearrangement uses TRBV27 and TRBJ1-2, with unresolved D. This CDR3 comprises 13 residues. The V gene's germline CDR1 is MNHEY and CDR2 SMNVEV (reference sequence). The V end lost 3 bases, the J end lost 3 bases, and 8 bases lay between the germline ends. CDR3 region: CASSFGQYYGYTF. The DNA for the CDR3 is TGTGCCAGCAGTTTTGGTCAGTACTATGGCTACACCTTC.

The chain is built from TRBV5-1 and TRBJ2-7; D is possibly TRBD1 (6 bases). CDR1 and CDR2 from the germline V gene are SGHRS and YFSETQ. Trimming stripped 4 bases from V and 0 bases from J, with 11 bases between. The CDR3 consists of 14 residues. CDR3 region: CASSPGDISYEQYF. The CDR3 nucleotides read TGCGCCAGCAGCCCAGGGGACATCTCCTACGAGCAGTACTTC.

The chain joins TRBV19 to TRBJ1-1; a possible D gene is TRBD1 (5 bases). Germline V gene lookup returns CDR1 LNHDA and CDR2 SQIVND (reference sequence). The CDR3 is 10 amino acids. The CDR3 loop reads CATGEAEAFF. As DNA, the CDR3 is TGTGCAACGGGGGAAGCTGAAGCTTTCTTT. Looking up the rest from reference TRBV19 and TRBJ1-1 gives the full variable domain: DGGITQSPKYLFRKEGQNVTLSCEQNLNHDAMYWYRQDPGQGLRLIYYSQIVNDFQKGDIAEGYSVSREKKESFPLTVTSAQKNPTAFYLCATGEAEAFFGQGTRLTVV.